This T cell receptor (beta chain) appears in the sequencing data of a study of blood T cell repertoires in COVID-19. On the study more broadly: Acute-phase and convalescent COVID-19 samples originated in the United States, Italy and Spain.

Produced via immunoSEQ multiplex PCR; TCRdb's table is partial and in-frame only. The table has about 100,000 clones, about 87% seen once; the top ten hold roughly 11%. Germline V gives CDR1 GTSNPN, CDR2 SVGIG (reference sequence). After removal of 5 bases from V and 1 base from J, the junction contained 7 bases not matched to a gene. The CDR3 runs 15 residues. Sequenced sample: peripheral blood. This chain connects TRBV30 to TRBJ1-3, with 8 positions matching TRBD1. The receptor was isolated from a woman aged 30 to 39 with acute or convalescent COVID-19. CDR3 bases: TGTGCCTGGGCACAGGGGGATGTATCTGGAAACACCATATATTTT. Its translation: CAWAQGDVSGNTIYF.